A selection of T cell receptor beta chains follows, all from one sample in a study of cytomegalovirus exposure and HLA in healthy donors. Measured with immunoSEQ multiplex PCR; TCRdb has only the in-frame clones, and not every one. Recorded here are 120,000 to 150,000 clones; the top ten clones represent 1.5% to 2%. Sequenced: PBMCs. The receptors were gathered from a woman in her fifties or sixties in good health and CMV-seronegative. Each CDR3 is given with its conserved first and last residue. The D gene is left open where the match is weak.

d_call: TRBD1
v_call: TRBV27
j_call: TRBJ1-1
cdr3_nt: TGTGCCAGCAGTTCAAACAGGGGGAACACTGAAGCTTTCTTT
cdr3_aa: CASSSNRGNTEAFF

d_call: TRBD2
v_call: TRBV5-4
j_call: TRBJ2-7
cdr3_nt: TGTGCCAGCAGCGTGGGACTAGCGGGGGGGATCGACTACGAGCAGTACTTC
cdr3_aa: CASSVGLAGGIDYEQYF

d_call: TRBD1
v_call: TRBV27
j_call: TRBJ2-7
cdr3_nt: TGTGCCAGCAGTTCCCGGACAGGGGAATACGAGCAGTACTTC
cdr3_aa: CASSSRTGEYEQYF

d_call: NA
v_call: TRBV5-4
j_call: TRBJ1-2
cdr3_nt: TGTGCCAGCAGCCCCAGTGAAAACTATGGCTACACCTTC
cdr3_aa: CASSPSENYGYTF

d_call: NA
v_call: TRBV2
j_call: TRBJ2-7
cdr3_nt: TGTGCCAGCAGTCCCCGACAGGCAGGGTCCCACGAGCAGTACTTC
cdr3_aa: CASSPRQAGSHEQYF

d_call: TRBD1
v_call: TRBV7-9
j_call: TRBJ1-1
cdr3_nt: TGTGCCAGCAGCCCGTTGGAGGGGGCCATGAACACTGAAGCTTTCTTT
cdr3_aa: CASSPLEGAMNTEAFF

d_call: NA
v_call: TRBV7-6
j_call: TRBJ2-7
cdr3_nt: TGTGCCAGCAGCTTAGCGGGGCAATACGAGCAGTACTTC
cdr3_aa: CASSLAGQYEQYF

d_call: TRBD1
v_call: TRBV6-1
j_call: TRBJ2-1
cdr3_nt: TGTGCCAGCAGGTTGGACAGGGCGTACAATGAGCAGTTCTTC
cdr3_aa: CASRLDRAYNEQFF

d_call: NA
v_call: TRBV9
j_call: TRBJ2-1
cdr3_nt: TGTGCCAGCAGCCCCCCCCGGAGGGACCTGGGCAATGAGCAGTTCTTC
cdr3_aa: CASSPPRRDLGNEQFF

d_call: TRBD1
v_call: TRBV19
j_call: TRBJ1-2
cdr3_nt: TGTGCCAGTAGTCCGAGACAGGGTGAGGGCTACGGCTACACCTTC
cdr3_aa: CASSPRQGEGYGYTF

d_call: TRBD1
v_call: TRBV6-1
j_call: TRBJ2-7
cdr3_nt: TGTGCCAGCAGTGGGGACAGGGGCCACGAGCAGTACTTC
cdr3_aa: CASSGDRGHEQYF

d_call: TRBD1
v_call: TRBV28
j_call: TRBJ1-6
cdr3_nt: TGTGCCAGCGGCCGACAGGGGGCTACGTTAAGGTCACCCCTCCACTTT
cdr3_aa: CASGRQGATLRSPLHF

d_call: NA
v_call: TRBV7-6
j_call: TRBJ1-2
cdr3_nt: TGTGCCAGCAGCTGGGGGGGAAGGAGTAACTATGGCTACACCTTC
cdr3_aa: CASSWGGRSNYGYTF

d_call: TRBD1
v_call: TRBV19
j_call: TRBJ2-7
cdr3_nt: TGTGCCAGTAGTATTTGGGACAGGGGGCAGAACGAGCAGTACTTC
cdr3_aa: CASSIWDRGQNEQYF

d_call: TRBD1
v_call: TRBV7-9
j_call: TRBJ2-5
cdr3_nt: TGTGCCAGCAGCTTAGAGGACAGGGGGCGCGGAGAGACCCAGTACTTC
cdr3_aa: CASSLEDRGRGETQYF

d_call: TRBD1
v_call: TRBV19
j_call: TRBJ1-2
cdr3_nt: TGTGCCAGCCGGGACAGGGTTAACTATGGCTACACCTTC
cdr3_aa: CASRDRVNYGYTF

d_call: TRBD2
v_call: TRBV29-1
j_call: TRBJ2-1
cdr3_nt: TGCAGCGTTGTCACTAGCGGGGGACAGGGGCAGTTCTTC
cdr3_aa: CSVVTSGGQGQFF

d_call: NA
v_call: TRBV7-9
j_call: TRBJ2-1
cdr3_nt: TGTGCCAGCAGCTTAGAGCCTCTGGACTACGTTTACAATGAGCAGTTCTTC
cdr3_aa: CASSLEPLDYVYNEQFF

d_call: NA
v_call: TRBV5-6
j_call: TRBJ2-3
cdr3_nt: TGTGCCAGCAGCTTGAGATTGGGGGGAGGCGCGGTGGGCACAGATACGCAGTATTTT
cdr3_aa: CASSLRLGGGAVGTDTQYF

d_call: NA
v_call: TRBV19
j_call: TRBJ1-2
cdr3_nt: TGTGCCAGTAGCTACAGGGTGGTCTATGGCTACACCTTC
cdr3_aa: CASSYRVVYGYTF

d_call: NA
v_call: TRBV30
j_call: TRBJ2-1
cdr3_nt: TGTGCCTGGAAGAGGTTGTGGTGGAATGAGCAGTTCTTC
cdr3_aa: CAWKRLWWNEQFF

d_call: NA
v_call: TRBV5-1
j_call: TRBJ2-1
cdr3_nt: TGCGCCAGCAGCTCGCCCCGGGGGTCTCTCAATGAGCAGTTCTTC
cdr3_aa: CASSSPRGSLNEQFF

d_call: NA
v_call: TRBV10-3
j_call: TRBJ1-5
cdr3_nt: TGTGCCATCAGTCCCCAGGGATACAATCAGCCCCAGCATTTT
cdr3_aa: CAISPQGYNQPQHF

d_call: TRBD2
v_call: TRBV5-1
j_call: TRBJ2-1
cdr3_nt: TGCGCCAGCAGCCTGGGACTAGCCCATTACAATGAGCAGTTCTTC
cdr3_aa: CASSLGLAHYNEQFF

d_call: NA
v_call: TRBV5-1
j_call: TRBJ2-3
cdr3_nt: TGCGCCAGCAGCTTGACTAGTTCCACCCCAGATACGCAGTATTTT
cdr3_aa: CASSLTSSTPDTQYF

d_call: TRBD2
v_call: TRBV13
j_call: TRBJ2-3
cdr3_nt: TGTGCCAGCAGCCCGCTAGCGGGGGGGCTAGGAAGTACGCAGTATTTT
cdr3_aa: CASSPLAGGLGSTQYF

d_call: TRBD1
v_call: TRBV6-1
j_call: TRBJ2-7
cdr3_nt: TGTGCCAGCATTAGGCAGGGGGCTCGCGAGCAGTACTTC
cdr3_aa: CASIRQGAREQYF

d_call: TRBD1
v_call: TRBV6-6
j_call: TRBJ1-1
cdr3_nt: TGTGCCAGCTTAGGAGACAGGGTAAGCACTGAAGCTTTCTTT
cdr3_aa: CASLGDRVSTEAFF

d_call: NA
v_call: TRBV4-2
j_call: TRBJ2-1
cdr3_nt: TGTGCCAGCAGCACGGGGGGCCTCAATGAGCAGTTCTTC
cdr3_aa: CASSTGGLNEQFF

d_call: NA
v_call: TRBV7-8
j_call: TRBJ2-2
cdr3_nt: TGTGCCAGCAGCAAAACACCACAGGGATCCGGGGAGCTGTTTTTT
cdr3_aa: CASSKTPQGSGELFF

d_call: TRBD1
v_call: TRBV10-3
j_call: TRBJ1-4
cdr3_nt: TGTGCCACCCAACAGGGGGCTTCTAATGAAAAACTGTTTTTT
cdr3_aa: CATQQGASNEKLFF

d_call: TRBD2
v_call: TRBV7-7
j_call: TRBJ2-2
cdr3_nt: TGTGCCAGCAGCCGACTAGCGGGAGCGAACACCGGGGAGCTGTTTTTT
cdr3_aa: CASSRLAGANTGELFF

d_call: TRBD2
v_call: TRBV6-4
j_call: TRBJ2-2
cdr3_nt: TGTGCCAGCAGTTCTATAGCGGGAGCGGTCGGGGAGCTGTTTTTT
cdr3_aa: CASSSIAGAVGELFF

d_call: NA
v_call: TRBV5-1
j_call: TRBJ2-5
cdr3_nt: TGCGCCAGCAGCTTGGGTGGGACTCAAGAGACCCAGTACTTC
cdr3_aa: CASSLGGTQETQYF

d_call: NA
v_call: TRBV13
j_call: TRBJ1-5
cdr3_nt: TGTGCCAGCAGCTTACCCGGGAGCAATCAGCCCCAGCATTTT
cdr3_aa: CASSLPGSNQPQHF

d_call: TRBD2
v_call: TRBV28
j_call: TRBJ2-3
cdr3_nt: TGTGCCAGCAGTTTATGGCGAGCGGGAAGGCCAGATACGCAGTATTTT
cdr3_aa: CASSLWRAGRPDTQYF

d_call: NA
v_call: TRBV11-3
j_call: TRBJ2-3
cdr3_nt: TGTGCCAGCAGTTTAGAGGGCACCACAGATACGCAGTATTTT
cdr3_aa: CASSLEGTTDTQYF

d_call: TRBD2
v_call: TRBV19
j_call: TRBJ2-7
cdr3_nt: TGTGCCAGTAGTACAGGGACTAGCGGATACGAGCAGTACTTC
cdr3_aa: CASSTGTSGYEQYF

d_call: NA
v_call: TRBV28
j_call: TRBJ2-1
cdr3_nt: TGTGCCAGCAGTTTCTCGGATACAGGCAATGAGCAGTTCTTC
cdr3_aa: CASSFSDTGNEQFF

d_call: TRBD2
v_call: TRBV2
j_call: TRBJ2-7
cdr3_nt: TGTGCCAGGAGACTAGCGGGGGCCTACGAGCAGTACTTC
cdr3_aa: CARRLAGAYEQYF

d_call: NA
v_call: TRBV6-5
j_call: TRBJ2-7
cdr3_nt: TGTGCCAGCAGTTACATGGACAGACAGTACTTC
cdr3_aa: CASSYMDRQYF

d_call: TRBD1
v_call: TRBV20-1
j_call: TRBJ1-2
cdr3_nt: TGCAGTGCTGAGACAGGGCAGGGCTACACCTTC
cdr3_aa: CSAETGQGYTF

d_call: NA
v_call: TRBV11-2
j_call: TRBJ1-2
cdr3_nt: TGTGCCAGCAGCTTTGAGTATGGCTACACCTTC
cdr3_aa: CASSFEYGYTF

d_call: NA
v_call: TRBV5-1
j_call: TRBJ1-4
cdr3_nt: TGCGCCAGCAGCTTAGGGAGGGGATATCGTTTTAATGAAAAACTGTTTTTT
cdr3_aa: CASSLGRGYRFNEKLFF

d_call: NA
v_call: TRBV19
j_call: TRBJ2-1
cdr3_nt: TGTGCCAGTAGTCCCCTACAGGGCTCCTACAATGAGCAGTTCTTC
cdr3_aa: CASSPLQGSYNEQFF

d_call: NA
v_call: TRBV5-3
j_call: TRBJ1-2
cdr3_nt: TGTGCCAGAAGTACCTATCAATTCCGGGACATCGATGGCTACACCTTC
cdr3_aa: CARSTYQFRDIDGYTF

d_call: NA
v_call: TRBV19
j_call: TRBJ2-1
cdr3_nt: TGTGCCAGTAGTATGGGGAGCTCCTACAATGAGCAGTTCTTC
cdr3_aa: CASSMGSSYNEQFF

d_call: TRBD1
v_call: TRBV27
j_call: TRBJ2-5
cdr3_nt: TGTGCCAGCAGTATGGACAGGACCCGGGGGACCCAGTACTTC
cdr3_aa: CASSMDRTRGTQYF

d_call: TRBD2
v_call: TRBV7-2
j_call: TRBJ2-7
cdr3_nt: TGTGCCAGCAGCTTACTAGCGGGGGGGGAGGGCTACGAGCAGTACTTC
cdr3_aa: CASSLLAGGEGYEQYF

d_call: TRBD2
v_call: TRBV7-2
j_call: TRBJ2-1
cdr3_nt: TGTGCCAGCAGCCAGGGACTAACCTCAGGTGAGCAGTTCTTC
cdr3_aa: CASSQGLTSGEQFF

d_call: NA
v_call: TRBV18
j_call: TRBJ2-1
cdr3_nt: TGTGCCAGCTCACCACCTAACGGCAATGAGCAGTTCTTC
cdr3_aa: CASSPPNGNEQFF

d_call: NA
v_call: TRBV7-7
j_call: TRBJ1-5
cdr3_nt: TGTGCCAGCAGCTTAGGTCGGAAATCGGACACCGAGACCTATAGCAATCAGCCCCAGCATTTT
cdr3_aa: CASSLGRKSDTETYSNQPQHF

d_call: NA
v_call: TRBV18
j_call: TRBJ1-4
cdr3_nt: TGTGCCAGCTCACCACCGAGGTTGGGGGGACGTGCAACTAATGAAAAACTGTTTTTT
cdr3_aa: CASSPPRLGGRATNEKLFF

d_call: TRBD1
v_call: TRBV7-9
j_call: TRBJ1-1
cdr3_nt: TGTGCCAGCAGGCATGCGGGACAGCCGAACACTGAAGCTTTCTTT
cdr3_aa: CASRHAGQPNTEAFF

d_call: NA
v_call: TRBV27
j_call: TRBJ2-7
cdr3_nt: TGTGCCAGAGCCCGGGACTCCTATCCCCACGAGCAGTACTTC
cdr3_aa: CARARDSYPHEQYF

d_call: NA
v_call: TRBV28
j_call: TRBJ1-2
cdr3_nt: TGTGCCAGCAGTTCATTAGACATGGAAGTTAACTATGGCTACACCTTC
cdr3_aa: CASSSLDMEVNYGYTF

d_call: NA
v_call: TRBV7-2
j_call: TRBJ2-7
cdr3_nt: TGTGCCAGCAGCCGACGGCGACTCGGAAGCTCCTACGAGCAGTACTTC
cdr3_aa: CASSRRRLGSSYEQYF

d_call: TRBD1
v_call: TRBV7-9
j_call: TRBJ1-2
cdr3_nt: TGTGCCAGCAGCTACGGACAGGGGGCAGGAGGCTACACCTTC
cdr3_aa: CASSYGQGAGGYTF

d_call: TRBD1
v_call: TRBV27
j_call: TRBJ1-5
cdr3_nt: TGTGCCAGCAGTCTGACAGGGAGCCAGCCCCAGCATTTT
cdr3_aa: CASSLTGSQPQHF